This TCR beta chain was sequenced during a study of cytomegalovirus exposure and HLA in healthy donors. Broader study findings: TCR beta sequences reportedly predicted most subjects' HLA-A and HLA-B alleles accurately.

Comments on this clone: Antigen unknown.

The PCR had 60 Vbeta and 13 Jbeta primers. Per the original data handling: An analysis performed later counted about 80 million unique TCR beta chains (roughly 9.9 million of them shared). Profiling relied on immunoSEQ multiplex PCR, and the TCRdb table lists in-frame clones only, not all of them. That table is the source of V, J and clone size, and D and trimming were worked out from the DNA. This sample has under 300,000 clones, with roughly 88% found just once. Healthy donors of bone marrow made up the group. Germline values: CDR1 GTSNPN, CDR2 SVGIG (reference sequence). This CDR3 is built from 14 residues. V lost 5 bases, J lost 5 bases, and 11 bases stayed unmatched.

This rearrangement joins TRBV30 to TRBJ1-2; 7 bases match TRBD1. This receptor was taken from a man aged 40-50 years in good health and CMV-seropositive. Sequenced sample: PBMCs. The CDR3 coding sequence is TGTGCCTGGGACCGAGACAGGGAAGGATATGGCTACACCTTC. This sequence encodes CAWDRDREGYGYTF.